The present T cell receptor beta chain was sequenced within a study of control samples from healthy donors and cancer patients. This CDR3 spans 15 amino acids. The germline gives CDR1 GTSNPN, CDR2 SVGIG (reference sequence). The ends lost 1 base at V and 0 bases at J; junction bases unmatched: 5. Profiling relied on immunoSEQ multiplex PCR, and the TCRdb table lists in-frame clones only, not all of them. Here the sample spans approximately 190,000 clones, over 80% being singletons. Material for sequencing was blood. The rearrangement links TRBV30 to TRBJ2-7, with 8 bases matching TRBD1. The origin of this receptor is a man younger than 45 in good health. The CDR3 loop is CAWSGSGTGSYEQYF. The CDR3 DNA reads as TGTGCCTGGAGTGGCTCCGGGACAGGCTCCTACGAGCAGTACTTC.